These 15 T cell receptor beta chains share one sample of origin, sequenced in a study of molecular identifiers for immune sequencing clone quantification. MiXCR, applied by TCRdb to the PCR reads, yields one record per CDR3 protein. The sample holds some 590,000 distinct CDR3 sequences, 25% seen once. Input material: naive CD8+ T cells from blood, with Jurkat cell RNA spiked in. Subset given: FACS-sorted CD8+CD4-CCR7+CD45RA+ naive T cells. The receptors stem from a human donor in good health. Some libraries in this study had Jurkat cell RNA spiked in.

Remarks on this clonotype: A much more abundant neighbour one base away suggests this may be a read error. The chain links TRBV29-1 to TRBJ1-1, with D possibly TRBD1 on 5 matching bases. The CDR3 is made up of 12 amino acids. The V gene's germline CDR1 is SQVTM and CDR2 ANQGSEA. The CDR3 sequence: CSAFSQGSEVFF. The CDR3 bases are TGCAGCGCTTTTTCCCAGGGATCTGAAGTTTTCTTT.

This rearrangement joins TRBV5-6 to TRBJ1-3; D not resolved. The germline V and J ends were trimmed by 3 bases and 0 bases, with 7 bases remaining between them. There are 14 residues in the CDR3. CDR1 and CDR2 (germline): SGHDT, YYEEEE. This chain's CDR3 is CASSYGVSGNTIYF. The CDR3 nucleotides read TGTGCCAGCAGCTATGGGGTCTCTGGAAACACCATATATTTT.

As concerns this clonotype: Given a much more abundant clone one base away, this may be a read error. The chain uses TRBV14 and TRBJ1-1; D gene uncertain. The CDR3 runs to 13 residues. Germline CDR1 reads SGHDN; CDR2 reads FVKESK. Between the trimmed V and J ends, which lost 5 bases and 8 bases, there was a span of 15 bases. The CDR3 bases are TGTGCCAGCAGCGAACTGGCATCGCCCGAAGCTTTCTTT. Translated: CASSELASPEAFF.

This clonotype appeared a single time. As the CDR3 is not closed by the conserved phenylalanine or tryptophan, this likely results from a read error. The V gene is TRBV9, the J gene TRBJ2-3, with TRBD2 matching 12 bases. The germline V gene encodes CDR1 SGDLS and CDR2 YYNGEE. J was trimmed by 1 base and V by 4 bases; bases with no gene match: 7. CDR3 length equals 17 residues. DNA for the CDR3: TGTGCCAGCAGCTCTCCGACTAGCGGGGGACGCACAGATACGCAGTATTGT. Amino acids: CASSSPTSGGRTDTQYC.

This clonotype was seen repeatedly, ten times or more. This chain links TRBV6-6 with TRBJ1-1; D remains ambiguous. Trimming removed 0 bases from V and 1 base from J, with 6 bases in between. Germline CDR1 reads MNHNY; CDR2 reads SVGAGI (reference sequence). The length of the CDR3 is 14 residues. The CDR3 nucleotides are TGTGCCAGCAGTTACTCGGCAGAGAACACTGAAGCTTTCTTT. This gives the protein CASSYSAENTEAFF.

This clonotype was seen a few times. The chain has TRBV9 and TRBJ2-7; 10 nucleotides agree with TRBD2. The length of the CDR3 is 14 residues. Germline V lookup: CDR1 SGDLS, CDR2 YYNGEE. V dropped 4 bases and J dropped 3; count of bases not matched to a gene: 4. The CDR3 DNA sequence: TGTGCCAGCAGCCCCAAGCGGGAGGGCTACGAGCAGTACTTC. Its protein is CASSPKREGYEQYF.

There are a few counts of this clonotype. The chain is built from TRBV12-3 or TRBV12-4 and TRBJ1-5; D is undetermined. This CDR3 comprises 16 residues. The V gene lost 4 bases and the J gene lost 3 bases, with 16 bases spanning the gap. The CDR3 DNA is TGTGCCAGCAGTTCCACCGTGCTGGGCGCCAATCAGCCCCAGCATTTT. Its protein product is CASSSTVLGANQPQHF.

This clonotype has a handful of counts. Given a much more abundant clone one base away, this may be a read error. This rearrangement joins TRBV4-1 to TRBJ2-1; D might be TRBD2 (7 bases). Germline CDR1 reads MGHRA; CDR2 reads YSYEKL. The CDR3 is 15 amino acids. V was shortened by 1 base and J by 12 bases, with 19 bases between the two germline ends. CDR3 sequence: CASSQVSREGDGQFF. In nucleotides, the CDR3 is TGCGCCAGCAGCCAAGTCTCCAGGGAGGGGGATGGGCAGTTCTTC.

On this clonotype itself: One base away lies a much larger clone, so this may be a sequencing read error. J is TRBJ2-5 and V is TRBV7-9; TRBD2 aligns across 8 bases. There are 14 residues in the CDR3. With 5 bases clipped from V and 5 bases from J, the junction kept 7 bases outside the gene matches. Looked up from germline, CDR1 is SEHNR and CDR2 is FQNEAQ (reference sequence). As DNA, the CDR3 is TGTGCCAGCAGCCCCGCGGGGGGAGCTGAGACCCAGTACTTC. It is translated as CASSPAGGAETQYF.

This clonotype occurred many times. V and J are TRBV21-1 and TRBJ1-2; TRBD1 is taken as the D call from the table, unchecked against the DNA. TRBV21-1 is given as a pseudogene. The CDR3 consists of 14 residues. The CDR3 region has the DNA TGTGCCAGCAGCAAAGGGTACAGGCCGTATGGCTACACCTTC. Encoded protein: CASSKGYRPYGYTF.

Concerning this clonotype itself: This may arise from a read error, as a much more abundant clone is one base away. The V gene is TRBV12-3 or TRBV12-4, the J gene TRBJ1-3; D ambiguous. V lost 5 bases to trimming and J lost 0 bases, with 11 bases between them. The CDR3 totals 15 residues. CDR3 sequence: CASSQWADSGNTIYF. CDR3 DNA sequence: TGTGCCAGCAGTCAATGGGCCGACTCTGGAAACACCATATATTTT.

In its sample, this clonotype was seen a few times. V usage is TRBV6-5 and J usage is TRBJ1-1; no clear D gene. Trimming removed 0 bases at V and 3 bases at J, with 5 bases between. This CDR3 has 13 residues. Germline CDR1 MNHEY, CDR2 SVGAGI. The CDR3 loop is CASSYSTDTEAFF. The CDR3 coding sequence is TGTGCCAGCAGTTACTCCACAGACACTGAAGCTTTCTTT.

The chain links TRBV20-1 to TRBJ2-5; D gene ambiguous. Trimming pared 3 bases from V and 2 bases from J, leaving 13 bases between. Germline V gene sequence: CDR1 DFQATT, CDR2 SNEGSKA (reference sequence). This CDR3 is 14 amino acids long. CDR3 sequence: CSASTSNDQETQYF. As DNA, the CDR3 is TGCAGTGCTAGCACATCGAACGATCAAGAGACCCAGTACTTC.

The chain carries TRBV6-2 or TRBV6-3 and TRBJ1-5, with 11 bases fitting TRBD1. The CDR3 runs to 13 residues. J was trimmed by 7 bases and V by 6 bases; bases with no gene match: 2. The V gene's germline CDR1 is MNHEY and CDR2 SVGEGT. CDR3 sequence: CASRGQGGQPQHF. The CDR3 nucleotides read TGTGCCAGCAGGGGACAGGGGGGACAGCCCCAGCATTTT.

This clonotype was seen ten or more times. This chain links TRBV7-2 with TRBJ1-2; possible D gene TRBD1, 5 bases. Trimming shortened V by 5 bases and J by 2 bases, and 27 bases separated the two germline ends. The CDR3 length is 19 residues. Germline V gives CDR1 SGHTA, CDR2 FQGNSA. CDR3 loop: CASSPDSREGRALNYGYTF. In DNA form, the CDR3 reads TGTGCCAGCAGCCCGGATTCCCGAGAGGGGAGGGCCTTAAACTATGGCTACACCTTC.